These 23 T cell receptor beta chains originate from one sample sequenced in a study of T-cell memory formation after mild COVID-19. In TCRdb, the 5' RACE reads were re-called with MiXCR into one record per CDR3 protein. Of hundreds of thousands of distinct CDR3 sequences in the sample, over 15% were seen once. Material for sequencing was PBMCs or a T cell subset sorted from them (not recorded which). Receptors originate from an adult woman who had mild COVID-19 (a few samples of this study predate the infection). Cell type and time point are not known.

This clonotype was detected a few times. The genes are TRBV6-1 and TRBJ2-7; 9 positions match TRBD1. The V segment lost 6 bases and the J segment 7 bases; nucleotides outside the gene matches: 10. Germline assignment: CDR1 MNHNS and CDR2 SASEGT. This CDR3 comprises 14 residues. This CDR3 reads CASSPGQGYGEQYF. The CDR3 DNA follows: TGTGCCAGCAGCCCGGGACAGGGTTATGGGGAGCAGTACTTC.

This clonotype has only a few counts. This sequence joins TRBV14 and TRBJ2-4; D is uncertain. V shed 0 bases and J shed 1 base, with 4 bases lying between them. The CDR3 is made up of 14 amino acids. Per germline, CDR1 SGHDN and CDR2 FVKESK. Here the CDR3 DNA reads TGTGCCAGCAGCCAAGACTTTGCCAAAAACATTCAGTACTTC. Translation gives CASSQDFAKNIQYF.

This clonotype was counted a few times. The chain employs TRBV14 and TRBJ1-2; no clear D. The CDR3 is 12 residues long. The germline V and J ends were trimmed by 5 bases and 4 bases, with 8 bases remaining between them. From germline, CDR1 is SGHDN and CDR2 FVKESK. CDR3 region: CASSVQSYGYTF. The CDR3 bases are TGTGCCAGCAGCGTACAGAGCTATGGCTACACCTTC. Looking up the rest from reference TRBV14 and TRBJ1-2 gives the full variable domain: EAGVTQFPSHSVIEKGQTVTLRCDPISGHDNLYWYRRVMGKEIKFLLHFVKESKQDESGMPNNRFLAERTGGTYSTLKVQPAELEDSGVYFCASSVQSYGYTFGSGTRLTVV.

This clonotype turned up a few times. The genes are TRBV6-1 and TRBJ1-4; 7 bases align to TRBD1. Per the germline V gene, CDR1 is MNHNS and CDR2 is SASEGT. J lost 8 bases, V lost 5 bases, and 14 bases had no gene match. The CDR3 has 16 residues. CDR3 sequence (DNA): TGTGCCAGCAGTCCGCGGGGCGCAGGGGGAGAGGAAAAACTGTTTTTT. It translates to CASSPRGAGGEEKLFF.

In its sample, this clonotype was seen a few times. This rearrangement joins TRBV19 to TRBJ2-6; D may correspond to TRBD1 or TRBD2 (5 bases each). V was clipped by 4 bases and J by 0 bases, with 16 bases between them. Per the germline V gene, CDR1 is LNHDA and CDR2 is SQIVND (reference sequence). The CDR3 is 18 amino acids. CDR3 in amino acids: CASSTAFREFSGANVLTF. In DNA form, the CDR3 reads TGTGCCAGTAGTACCGCCTTCAGGGAGTTCTCTGGGGCCAACGTCCTGACTTTC.

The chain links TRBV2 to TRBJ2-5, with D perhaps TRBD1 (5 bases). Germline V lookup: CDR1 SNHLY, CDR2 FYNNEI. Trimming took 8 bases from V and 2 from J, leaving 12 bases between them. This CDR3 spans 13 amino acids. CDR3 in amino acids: CASRPAGQETQYF. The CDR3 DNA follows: TGTGCCAGCCGCCCTGCAGGGCAAGAGACCCAGTACTTC. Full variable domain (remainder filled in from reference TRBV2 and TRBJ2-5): EPEVTQTPSHQVTQMGQEVILRCVPISNHLYFYWYRQILGQKVEFLVSFYNNEISEKSEIFDDQFSVERPDGSNFTLKIRSTKLEDSAMYFCASRPAGQETQYFGPGTRLLVL.

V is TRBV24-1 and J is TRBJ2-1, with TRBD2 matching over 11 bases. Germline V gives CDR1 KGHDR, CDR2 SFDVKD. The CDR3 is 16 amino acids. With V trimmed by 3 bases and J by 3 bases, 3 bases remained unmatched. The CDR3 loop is CATSDQTSGNYNEQFF. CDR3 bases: TGTGCCACCAGTGATCAGACTAGCGGGAACTACAATGAGCAGTTCTTC.

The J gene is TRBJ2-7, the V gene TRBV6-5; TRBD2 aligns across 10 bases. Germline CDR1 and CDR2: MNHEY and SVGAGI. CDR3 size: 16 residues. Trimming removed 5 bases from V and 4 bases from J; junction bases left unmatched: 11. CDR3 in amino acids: CASSRQLAGHPYEQYF. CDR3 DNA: TGTGCCAGCAGTCGTCAACTAGCGGGGCACCCTTACGAGCAGTACTTC.

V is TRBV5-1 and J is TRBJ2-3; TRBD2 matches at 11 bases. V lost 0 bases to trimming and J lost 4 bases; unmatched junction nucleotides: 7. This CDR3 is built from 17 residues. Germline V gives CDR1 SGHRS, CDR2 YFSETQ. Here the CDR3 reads CASSLAGASGGSDTQYF. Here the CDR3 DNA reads TGCGCCAGCAGCTTGGCCGGGGCTAGCGGGGGGTCAGATACGCAGTATTTT.

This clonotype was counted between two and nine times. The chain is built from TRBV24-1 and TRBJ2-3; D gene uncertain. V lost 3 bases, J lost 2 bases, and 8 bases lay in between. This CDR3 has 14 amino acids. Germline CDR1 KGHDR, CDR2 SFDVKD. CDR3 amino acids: CATSDTGPTDTQYF. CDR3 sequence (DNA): TGTGCCACCAGTGATACTGGGCCCACAGATACGCAGTATTTT.

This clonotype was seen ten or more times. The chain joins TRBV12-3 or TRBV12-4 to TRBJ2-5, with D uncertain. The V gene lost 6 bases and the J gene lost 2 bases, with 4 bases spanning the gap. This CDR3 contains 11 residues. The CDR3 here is CASRGQETQYF. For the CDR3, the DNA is TGTGCCAGCAGGGGGCAAGAGACCCAGTACTTC.

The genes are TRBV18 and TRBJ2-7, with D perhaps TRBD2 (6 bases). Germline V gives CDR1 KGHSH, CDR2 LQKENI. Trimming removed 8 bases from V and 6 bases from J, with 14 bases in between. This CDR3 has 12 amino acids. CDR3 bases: TGTGCCAGCCGAGCGGGCAGGAGCGAGCAGTACTTC. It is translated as CASRAGRSEQYF.

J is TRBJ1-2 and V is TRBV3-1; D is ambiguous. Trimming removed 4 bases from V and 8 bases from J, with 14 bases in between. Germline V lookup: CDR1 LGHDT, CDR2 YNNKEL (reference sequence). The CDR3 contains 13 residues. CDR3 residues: CASSPTPARGYTF. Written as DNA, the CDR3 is TGTGCCAGCAGCCCGACGCCTGCTAGGGGCTACACCTTC.

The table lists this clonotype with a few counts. The CDR3 loop is CASSLTSGRGETQYF. DNA for the CDR3: TGCGCCAGCAGCTTAACTAGCGGGAGAGGGGAGACCCAGTACTTC. The rearrangement joins TRBV5-1 to TRBJ2-5; TRBD2 matches 11 bases. The J segment lost 5 bases and the V segment lost 2 bases, leaving 5 bases of the junction unmatched. Per germline, CDR1 SGHRS and CDR2 YFSETQ. This CDR3 has 15 amino acids.

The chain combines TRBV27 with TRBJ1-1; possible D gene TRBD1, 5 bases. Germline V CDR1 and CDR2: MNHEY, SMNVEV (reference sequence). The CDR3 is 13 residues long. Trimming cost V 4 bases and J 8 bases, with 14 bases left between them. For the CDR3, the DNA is TGTGCCAGCAGTTCATCGGGGCTTGTCGAAGCTTTCTTT. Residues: CASSSSGLVEAFF.

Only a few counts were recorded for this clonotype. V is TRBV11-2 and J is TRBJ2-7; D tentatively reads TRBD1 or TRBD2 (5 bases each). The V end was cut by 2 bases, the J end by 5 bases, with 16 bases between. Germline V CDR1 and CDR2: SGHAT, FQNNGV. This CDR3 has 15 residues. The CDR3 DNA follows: TGTGCCAGCAGCTTATGGGGGAGCAACCCCCACGAGCAGTACTTC. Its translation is CASSLWGSNPHEQYF.

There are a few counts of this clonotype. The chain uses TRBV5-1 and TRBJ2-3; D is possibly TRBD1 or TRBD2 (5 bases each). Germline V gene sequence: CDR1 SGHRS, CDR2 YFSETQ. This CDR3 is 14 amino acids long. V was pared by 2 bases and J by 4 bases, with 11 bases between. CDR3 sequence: CASSFGGDADTQYF. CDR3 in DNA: TGCGCCAGCAGCTTTGGTGGGGACGCAGATACGCAGTATTTT.

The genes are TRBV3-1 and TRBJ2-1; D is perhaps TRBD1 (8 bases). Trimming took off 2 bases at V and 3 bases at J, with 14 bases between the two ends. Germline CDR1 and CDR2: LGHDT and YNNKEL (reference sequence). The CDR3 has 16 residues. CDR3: CASSQLTGGGYNEQFF. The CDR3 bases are TGTGCCAGCAGCCAATTAACAGGGGGGGGCTACAATGAGCAGTTCTTC.

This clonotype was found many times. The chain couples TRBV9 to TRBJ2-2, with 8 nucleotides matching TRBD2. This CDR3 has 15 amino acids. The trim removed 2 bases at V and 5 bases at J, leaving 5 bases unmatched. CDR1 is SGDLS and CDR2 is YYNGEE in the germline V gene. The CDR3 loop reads CASSVSGKKTGELFF. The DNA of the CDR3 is TGTGCCAGCAGCGTTAGCGGGAAGAAGACCGGGGAGCTGTTTTTT.

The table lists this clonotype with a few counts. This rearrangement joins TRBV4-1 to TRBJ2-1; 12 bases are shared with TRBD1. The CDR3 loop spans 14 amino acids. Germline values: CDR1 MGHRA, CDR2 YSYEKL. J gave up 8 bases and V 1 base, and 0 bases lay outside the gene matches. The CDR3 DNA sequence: TGCGCCAGCAGCCAAGGGGACAGGGGGCATGAGCAGTTCTTC. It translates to CASSQGDRGHEQFF.

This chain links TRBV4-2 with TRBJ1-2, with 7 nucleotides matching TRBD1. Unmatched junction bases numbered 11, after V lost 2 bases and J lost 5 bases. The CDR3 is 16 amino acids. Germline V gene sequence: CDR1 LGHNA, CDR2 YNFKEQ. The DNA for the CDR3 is TGTGCCAGCAGCCAAAAAGACAGGGTCCCCGAGTATGGCTACACCTTC. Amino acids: CASSQKDRVPEYGYTF.

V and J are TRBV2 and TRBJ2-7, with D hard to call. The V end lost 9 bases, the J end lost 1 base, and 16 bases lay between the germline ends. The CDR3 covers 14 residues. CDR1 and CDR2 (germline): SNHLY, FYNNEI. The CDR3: CARGTAALSYEQYF. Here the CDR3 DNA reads TGTGCCAGAGGTACGGCAGCCCTGTCCTACGAGCAGTACTTC. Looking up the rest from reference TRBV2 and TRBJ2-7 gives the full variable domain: EPEVTQTPSHQVTQMGQEVILRCVPISNHLYFYWYRQILGQKVEFLVSFYNNEISEKSEIFDDQFSVERPDGSNFTLKIRSTKLEDSAMYFCARGTAALSYEQYFGPGTRLTVT.

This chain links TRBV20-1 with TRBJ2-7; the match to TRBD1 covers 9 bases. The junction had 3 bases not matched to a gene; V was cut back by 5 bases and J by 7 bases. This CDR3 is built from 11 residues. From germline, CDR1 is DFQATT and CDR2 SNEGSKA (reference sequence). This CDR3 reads CSAGQGREQYF. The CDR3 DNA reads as TGCAGTGCTGGACAGGGGCGGGAGCAGTACTTC.